This TCR beta chain was observed in a study of blood T cell repertoires in COVID-19. The CDR3 is made up of 13 amino acids. The germline V and J ends were trimmed by 0 bases and 7 bases, with 10 bases remaining between them. Measured with immunoSEQ multiplex PCR; TCRdb has only the in-frame clones, and not every one. The sample lists roughly 100,000 clones, 70% to 90% occurring once. The chain links TRBV12-3 or TRBV12-4 to TRBJ2-7; weak D call: TRBD2 (5 bases). The TCR originated in a man aged 45-65 years in a cohort sampled during active COVID-19. The sequencing input was peripheral blood. CDR3 residues: CASSLAPGEEQYV. In nucleotides, the CDR3 is TGTGCCAGCAGTTTAGCCCCCGGGGAAGAGCAGTACGTC.